This entry features one TCR beta chain sequence. The antigen is undetermined. The sample originates from a study of shared clonotypes between healthy human individuals. This CDR3 has 15 residues. Trimming removed 1 base from V and 4 bases from J; junction bases left unmatched: 5. Germline V gene data show CDR1 as SQVTM and CDR2 as ANQGSEA. Study-wide findings and caveats: Shared clonotypes: about 4.6% naive CD4, 3% to 3.5% naive CD8, around 2.4% memory CD4, around 0.4% memory CD8.

Measured with immunoSEQ multiplex PCR; TCRdb has only the in-frame clones, and not every one. This repertoire shows more than 850,000 clones, 75% to 80% found once; its top ten account for 0.5% to 0.6%. The sequence derives from a man between 18 and 35 years old in good health. Some clones in this sample may be carry-over from other donors' samples. This chain joins TRBV29-1 and TRBJ2-4; TRBD2 matches 9 bases. Sequenced input: memory CD4+ T cells from PBMCs. Sample subset: CD45RA-negative fraction. The CDR3 nucleotides are TGCAGCGTTGAAGGGAGACTAGCGGAGAAAAACATTCAGTACTTC. Residues: CSVEGRLAEKNIQYF.